A single sample gave rise to the 14 T cell receptor beta chains below, sequenced in a study of cytomegalovirus exposure and HLA in healthy donors. PCR amplification relied on 60 Vbeta primers (plus 13 Jbeta primers). Method: immunoSEQ multiplex PCR; TCRdb's copy keeps in-frame clones and lacks some. The sample yields about 180,000 clones, roughly 77% seen once. What was sequenced was PBMCs. These receptor sequences come from a woman in her twenties or thirties in good health and CMV-seropositive.

The gene calls are TRBV2 and TRBJ1-6; the D gene is possibly TRBD1 (6 bases). Trimming pared 6 bases from V and 10 bases from J, leaving 13 bases between. CDR1 and CDR2 (germline): SNHLY, FYNNEI. This CDR3 contains 13 residues. In DNA, the CDR3 is TGTGCCAGCAGACAGGGAAGAGAATCACCCCTCCACTTT. Translation: CASRQGRESPLHF.

This rearrangement joins TRBV11-2 to TRBJ1-6, with 8 bases aligning to TRBD1. Germline V gene lookup returns CDR1 SGHAT and CDR2 FQNNGV. V trimming: 4 bases; J trimming: 8 bases; junction bases outside the gene matches: 4. The CDR3 is 14 residues long. The CDR3 nucleotides read TGTGCCAGCAGCTGGACAGGGTCGGATTCACCCCTCCACTTT. Protein: CASSWTGSDSPLHF.

V usage is TRBV7-6 and J usage is TRBJ2-7; TRBD1 aligns across 9 bases. J gave up 3 bases and V 5 bases, and 5 bases lay outside the gene matches. This CDR3 has 14 residues. From germline, CDR1 is SGHVS and CDR2 FNYEAQ. For the CDR3, the DNA is TGTGCCAGCAGCCCCAGACAGGGGGGCTACGAGCAGTACTTC. Translating gives CASSPRQGGYEQYF.

The V and J genes are TRBV4-2 and TRBJ1-5; D gene uncertain. Looked up from germline, CDR1 is LGHNA and CDR2 is YNFKEQ. V was cut by 1 base and J by 3 bases, with 4 bases left in between. The CDR3 loop spans 13 amino acids. CDR3 residues: CASSQALNQPQHF. CDR3 nucleotides: TGTGCCAGCAGCCAAGCCCTCAATCAGCCCCAGCATTTT.

There are a few counts of this clone. The CDR3 DNA reads as TGCGCCAGCAGCCAAGAATATCGCGGTTCCTACGAGCAGTACTTC. This sequence encodes CASSQEYRGSYEQYF. The chain has TRBV4-1 and TRBJ2-7; D ambiguous. The CDR3 is 15 residues long. Germline CDR1 reads MGHRA; CDR2 reads YSYEKL. V lost 0 bases, J lost 1 base, and 10 bases lay in between.

V and J are TRBV4-1 and TRBJ1-6, with a tentative D call TRBD1 (5 bases). CDR1 is MGHRA and CDR2 is YSYEKL in the germline V gene. Trimming took 2 bases from V and 7 from J, leaving 18 bases between them. The CDR3 runs 17 residues. CDR3 coding DNA: TGCGCCAGCAGCCAACCGGGCCGACAGAAAGCGAATTCACCCCTCCACTTT. This gives the protein CASSQPGRQKANSPLHF.

This rearrangement joins TRBV30 to TRBJ2-3, with a tentative D call TRBD2 (6 bases). V lost 5 bases to trimming and J lost 2 bases, with 14 bases between them. Looked up from germline, CDR1 is GTSNPN and CDR2 is SVGIG (reference sequence). The CDR3 spans 14 residues. The CDR3 here is CAWGGTTLTDTQYF. CDR3 in DNA: TGTGCCTGGGGGGGGACCACCCTCACAGATACGCAGTATTTT.

V usage is TRBV6-1 and J usage is TRBJ1-6, with 9 bases lining up with TRBD1. With 6 bases clipped from V and 10 bases from J, the junction kept 7 bases outside the gene matches. The CDR3 contains 14 residues. Germline values: CDR1 MNHNS, CDR2 SASEGT. CDR3: CASSPQGAVSPLHF. DNA of the CDR3: TGTGCCAGCAGCCCACAGGGGGCCGTCTCACCCCTCCACTTT.

The J gene is TRBJ1-2, the V gene TRBV5-8; no reliable D call. This CDR3 is 17 amino acids long. Trimming took off 0 bases at V and 1 base at J, with 16 bases between the two ends. Germline V gene sequence: CDR1 SGHTS, CDR2 YDEGEE. CDR3 residues: CASSLALGRLVNYGYTF. The CDR3 DNA is TGTGCCAGCAGCTTGGCCTTAGGGAGGCTTGTTAACTATGGCTACACCTTC.

The chain carries TRBV7-2 and TRBJ1-6; perhaps TRBD1 as D (6 bases). The germline CDR1 and CDR2 sequences are SGHTA and FQGNSA. Trimming left V 5 bases short and J 5 bases short, with 25 bases between. The CDR3 has 19 residues. DNA of the CDR3: TGTGCCAGCAGCCGCGGGGGAGGGGGGCTGCGCGGAAATAATTCACCCCTCCACTTT. It specifies CASSRGGGGLRGNNSPLHF.

The J gene is TRBJ1-6, the V gene TRBV5-1; TRBD1 matches 8 bases. The CDR3 length is 15 residues. Germline CDR1 SGHRS, CDR2 YFSETQ. J lost 6 bases, V lost 2 bases, and 4 bases had no gene match. CDR3 loop: CASSFDRGSNSPLHF. DNA of the CDR3: TGCGCCAGCAGCTTTGACAGGGGCTCTAATTCACCCCTCCACTTT. The entire variable domain, with the rest obtained from reference TRBV5-1 and TRBJ1-6, is as follows: KAGVTQTPRYLIKTRGQQVTLSCSPISGHRSVSWYQQTPGQGLQFLFEYFSETQRNKGNFPGRFSGRQFSNSRSEMNVSTLELGDSALYLCASSFDRGSNSPLHFGNGTRLTVT.

This chain links TRBV7-2 with TRBJ2-1; TRBD1 aligns across 8 bases. Germline lookup yields CDR1 SGHTA and CDR2 FQGNSA. The CDR3 has 18 amino acids. V lost 2 bases and J lost 4; bases outside the gene matches: 13. Written as DNA, the CDR3 is TGTGCCAGCAGCTTAAAACCACAGGGGGACCTAATTTACAATGAGCAGTTCTTC. This gives the protein CASSLKPQGDLIYNEQFF. Variable domain in full (rest from reference TRBV7-2 and TRBJ2-1): GAGVSQSPSNKVTEKGKDVELRCDPISGHTALYWYRQSLGQGLEFLIYFQGNSAPDKSGLPSDRFSAERTGGSVSTLTIQRTQQEDSAVYLCASSLKPQGDLIYNEQFFGPGTRLTVL.

The chain links TRBV7-9 to TRBJ1-2; a possible D gene is TRBD1 (6 bases). This CDR3 region has 15 residues. Trimming took 8 bases from V and 2 from J, leaving 18 bases between them. The germline V gene has CDR1 SEHNR and CDR2 FQNEAQ (reference sequence). The chain's CDR3 is CASRLGGRRNYGYTF. CDR3 coding DNA: TGTGCCAGCCGGCTGGGGGGGCGAAGGAACTATGGCTACACCTTC. The variable domain in full, with the rest retrieved from reference TRBV7-9 and TRBJ1-2, is DTGVSQNPRHKITKRGQNVTFRCDPISEHNRLYWYRQTLGQGPEFLTYFQNEAQLEKSRLLSDRFSAERPKGSFSTLEIQRTEQGDSAMYLCASRLGGRRNYGYTFGSGTRLTVV.

This clone showed up just once. The V gene is TRBV6-4, the J gene TRBJ1-1; weak D call: TRBD1 (5 bases). V lost 3 bases, J lost 1 base, and 6 bases lay in between. The CDR3 covers 13 residues. The V gene's germline CDR1 is MRHNA and CDR2 SNTAGT. DNA of the CDR3: TGTGCCAGCAGTGATGGGGCGAACACTGAAGCTTTCTTT. Encoded protein: CASSDGANTEAFF.